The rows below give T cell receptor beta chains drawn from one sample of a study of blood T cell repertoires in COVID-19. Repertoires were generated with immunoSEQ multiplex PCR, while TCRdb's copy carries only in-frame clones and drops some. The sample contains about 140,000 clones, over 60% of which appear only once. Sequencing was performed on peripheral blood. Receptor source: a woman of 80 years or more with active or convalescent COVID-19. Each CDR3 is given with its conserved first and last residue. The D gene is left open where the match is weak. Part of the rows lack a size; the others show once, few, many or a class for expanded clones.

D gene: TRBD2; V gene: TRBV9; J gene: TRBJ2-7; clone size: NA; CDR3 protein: CASSVTSAPLYEQYF; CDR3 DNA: TGTGCCAGCAGCGTAACTAGCGCCCCCCTCTACGAGCAGTACTTC
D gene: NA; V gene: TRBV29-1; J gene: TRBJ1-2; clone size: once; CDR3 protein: CSVRKKQAPGYTF; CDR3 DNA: TGCAGCGTCCGAAAAAAACAGGCTCCTGGCTACACCTTC
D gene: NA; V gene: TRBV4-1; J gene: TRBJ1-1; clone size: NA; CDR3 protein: CASSQVELSNTEAFF; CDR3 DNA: TGCGCCAGCAGCCAAGTTGAGTTGTCCAACACTGAAGCTTTCTTT
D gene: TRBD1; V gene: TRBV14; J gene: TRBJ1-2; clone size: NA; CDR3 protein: CASSQDRDSPFRHGYTF; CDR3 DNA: TGTGCCAGCAGCCAAGATCGGGACAGCCCCTTCCGTCATGGCTACACCTTC
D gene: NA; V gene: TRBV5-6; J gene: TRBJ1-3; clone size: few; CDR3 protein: CASSSRIGNTIYF; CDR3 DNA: TGTGCCAGCAGCTCGCGGATTGGAAACACCATATATTTT
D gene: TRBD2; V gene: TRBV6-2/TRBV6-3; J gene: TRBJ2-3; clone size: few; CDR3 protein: CASSYSSKRGGADTQYF; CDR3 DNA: TGTGCCAGCAGTTACTCTTCCAAGCGGGGGGGCGCAGATACGCAGTATTTT
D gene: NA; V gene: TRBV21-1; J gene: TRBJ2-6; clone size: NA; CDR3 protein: CASMGQVRSVGRGANVLTF; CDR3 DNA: NA
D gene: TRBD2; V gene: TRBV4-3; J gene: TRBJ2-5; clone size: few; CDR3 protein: CASSPGRRGEQETQYF; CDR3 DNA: TGCGCCAGCAGCCCTGGCAGGCGGGGGGAGCAAGAGACCCAGTACTTC
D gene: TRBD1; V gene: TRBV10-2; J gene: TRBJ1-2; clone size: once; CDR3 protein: CASRSLTWTGYGYTF; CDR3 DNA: TGCGCCAGCAGGTCCCTAACGTGGACAGGCTATGGCTACACCTTC
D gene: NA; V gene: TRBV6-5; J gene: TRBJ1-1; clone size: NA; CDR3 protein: CASSSKAVRGTEAFF; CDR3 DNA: TGTGCCAGCAGTTCCAAAGCAGTAAGGGGCACTGAAGCTTTCTTT
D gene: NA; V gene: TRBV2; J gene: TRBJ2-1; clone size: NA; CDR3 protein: CASSDSSRISYNEQFF; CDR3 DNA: TGTGCCAGCAGCGACTCCTCAAGAATCTCCTACAATGAGCAGTTCTTC
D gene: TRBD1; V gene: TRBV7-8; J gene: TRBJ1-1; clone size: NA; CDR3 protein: CASSSRIGTGGGNTEAFF; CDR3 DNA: TGTGCCAGCAGCTCGAGAATCGGGACAGGGGGGGGAAACACTGAAGCTTTCTTT
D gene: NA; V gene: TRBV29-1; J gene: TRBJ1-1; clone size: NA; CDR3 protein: CSVLGFTEAFF; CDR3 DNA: TGCAGCGTTCTCGGGTTCACTGAAGCTTTCTTT
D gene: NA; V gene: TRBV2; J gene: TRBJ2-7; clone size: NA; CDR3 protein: CASSEGIGGGPVREQYF; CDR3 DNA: TGTGCCAGCAGTGAGGGTATCGGAGGGGGCCCCGTTCGGGAGCAGTACTTC
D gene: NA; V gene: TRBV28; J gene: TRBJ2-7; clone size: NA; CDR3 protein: CASSLRGGASYEQYF; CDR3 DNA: TGTGCCAGCAGTCTAAGGGGGGGGGCATCTTACGAGCAGTACTTC
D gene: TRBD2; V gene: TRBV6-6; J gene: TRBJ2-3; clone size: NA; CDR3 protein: CASSFTGGDTQYF; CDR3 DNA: TGTGCCAGCAGTTTTACGGGGGGAGATACGCAGTATTTT
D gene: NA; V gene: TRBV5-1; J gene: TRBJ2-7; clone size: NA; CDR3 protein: CASSGGRTSYEQYF; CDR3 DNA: TGCGCCAGCAGCGGCGGGCGCACCTCCTACGAGCAGTACTTC
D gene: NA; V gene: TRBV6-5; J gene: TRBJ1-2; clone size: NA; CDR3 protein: CASSYIGRVNYGYTF; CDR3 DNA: TGTGCCAGCAGTTACATCGGCAGGGTGAACTATGGCTACACCTTC
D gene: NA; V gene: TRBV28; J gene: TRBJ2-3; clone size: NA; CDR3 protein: CASSFQIPSTDTQYF; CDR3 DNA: TGTGCCAGCAGTTTCCAGATTCCTAGCACAGATACGCAGTATTTT
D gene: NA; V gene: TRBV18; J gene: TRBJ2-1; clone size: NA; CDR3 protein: CASSLQGSGNEQFF; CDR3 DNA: TGTGCCAGCTCACTGCAGGGTTCAGGGAATGAGCAGTTCTTC
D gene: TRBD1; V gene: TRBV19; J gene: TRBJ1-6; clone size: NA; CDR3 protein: CASTSGQGYGDSPLHF; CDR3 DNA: TGTGCCAGTACCTCGGGACAGGGTTATGGTGATTCACCCCTCCACTTT
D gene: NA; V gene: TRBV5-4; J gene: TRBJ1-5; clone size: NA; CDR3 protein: CASSFWGGTGNQPQHF; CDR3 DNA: TGTGCCAGCTCCTTTTGGGGGGGCACAGGGAATCAGCCCCAGCATTTT
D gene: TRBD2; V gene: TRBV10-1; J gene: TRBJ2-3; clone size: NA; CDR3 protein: CASSEVTSEDTQYF; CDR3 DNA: TGCGCCAGCAGTGAGGTTACTAGCGAAGATACGCAGTATTTT
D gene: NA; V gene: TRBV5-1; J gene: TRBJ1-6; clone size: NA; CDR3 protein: CASSLAVTDNSPLHF; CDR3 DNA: TGCGCCAGCAGCTTGGCAGTCACAGATAATTCACCCCTCCACTTT
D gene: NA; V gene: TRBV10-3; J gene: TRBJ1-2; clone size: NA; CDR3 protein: CAISEARGIYGYTF; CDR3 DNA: TGTGCCATCAGTGAGGCCAGGGGCATTTATGGCTACACCTTC
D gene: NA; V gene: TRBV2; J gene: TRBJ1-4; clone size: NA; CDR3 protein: CASSDGGVGTNEKLFF; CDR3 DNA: TGTGCCAGCAGTGATGGGGGGGTGGGAACTAATGAAAAACTGTTTTTT
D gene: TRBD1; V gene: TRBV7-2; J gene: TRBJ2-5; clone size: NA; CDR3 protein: CASSQDRGRKVTQYF; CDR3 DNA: TGTGCCAGCAGCCAAGACAGGGGGCGGAAAGTGACCCAGTACTTC